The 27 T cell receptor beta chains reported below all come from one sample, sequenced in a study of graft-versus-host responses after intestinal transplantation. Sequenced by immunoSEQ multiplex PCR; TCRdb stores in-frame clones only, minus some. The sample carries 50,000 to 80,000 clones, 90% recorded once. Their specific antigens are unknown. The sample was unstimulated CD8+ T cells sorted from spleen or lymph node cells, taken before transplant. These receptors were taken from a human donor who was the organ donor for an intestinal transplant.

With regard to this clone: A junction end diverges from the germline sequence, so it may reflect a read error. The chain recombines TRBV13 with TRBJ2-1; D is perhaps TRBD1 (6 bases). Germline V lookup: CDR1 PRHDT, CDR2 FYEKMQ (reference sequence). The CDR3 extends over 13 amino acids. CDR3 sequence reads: CASERQVYHEQFF. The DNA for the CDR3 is TGTGCCAGCGAACGACAGGTCTACCATGAGCAGTTCTTC.

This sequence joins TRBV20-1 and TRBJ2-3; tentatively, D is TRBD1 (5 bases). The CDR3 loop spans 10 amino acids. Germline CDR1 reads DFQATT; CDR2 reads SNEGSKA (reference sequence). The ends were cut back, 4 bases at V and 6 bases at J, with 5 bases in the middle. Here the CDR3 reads CSAKGDTQYF. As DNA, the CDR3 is TGCAGTGCTAAGGGGGATACGCAGTATTTT.

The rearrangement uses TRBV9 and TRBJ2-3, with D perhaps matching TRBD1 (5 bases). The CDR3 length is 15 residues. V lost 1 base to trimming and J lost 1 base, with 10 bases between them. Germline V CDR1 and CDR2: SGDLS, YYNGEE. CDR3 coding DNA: TGTGCCAGCAGCGTAAGGGGTTCTGGCACAGATACGCAGTATTTT. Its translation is CASSVRGSGTDTQYF. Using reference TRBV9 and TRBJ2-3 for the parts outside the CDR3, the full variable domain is DSGVTQTPKHLITATGQRVTLRCSPRSGDLSVYWYQQSLDQGLQFLIQYYNGEERAKGNILERFSAQQFPDLHSELNLSSLELGDSALYFCASSVRGSGTDTQYFGPGTRLTVL.

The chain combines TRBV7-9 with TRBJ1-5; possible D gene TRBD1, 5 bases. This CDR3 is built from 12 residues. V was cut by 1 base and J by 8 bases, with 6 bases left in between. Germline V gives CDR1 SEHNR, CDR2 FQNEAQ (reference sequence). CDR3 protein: CASSLEGKPQHF. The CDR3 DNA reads TGTGCCAGCAGCTTAGAGGGGAAGCCCCAGCATTTT.

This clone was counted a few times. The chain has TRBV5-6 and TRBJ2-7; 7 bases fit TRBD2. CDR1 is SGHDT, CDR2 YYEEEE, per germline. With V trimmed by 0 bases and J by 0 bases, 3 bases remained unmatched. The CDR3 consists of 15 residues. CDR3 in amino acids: CASSLGRELSYEQYF. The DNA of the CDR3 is TGTGCCAGCAGCTTGGGGCGGGAGCTCTCCTACGAGCAGTACTTC.

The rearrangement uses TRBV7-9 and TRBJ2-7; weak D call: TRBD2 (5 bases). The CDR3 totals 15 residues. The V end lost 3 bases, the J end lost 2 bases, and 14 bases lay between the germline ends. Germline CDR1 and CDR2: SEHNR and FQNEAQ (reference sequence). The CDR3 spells CASSFPSTGTYEQYF. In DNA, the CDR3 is TGTGCCAGCAGCTTCCCTTCTACGGGGACCTACGAGCAGTACTTC.

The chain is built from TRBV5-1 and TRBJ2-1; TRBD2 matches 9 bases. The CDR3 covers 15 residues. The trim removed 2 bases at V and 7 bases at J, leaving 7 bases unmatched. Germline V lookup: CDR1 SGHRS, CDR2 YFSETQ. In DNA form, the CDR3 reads TGCGCCAGCAGCTTCGCGGGAGGGCTCTCTAATGAGCAGTTCTTC. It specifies CASSFAGGLSNEQFF.

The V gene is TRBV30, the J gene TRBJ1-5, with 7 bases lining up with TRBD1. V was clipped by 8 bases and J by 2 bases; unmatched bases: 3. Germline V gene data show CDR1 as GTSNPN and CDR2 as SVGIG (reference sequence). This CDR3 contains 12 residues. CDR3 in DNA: TGTGCCCTCGGACAGGGCAATCAGCCCCAGCATTTT. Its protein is CALGQGNQPQHF.

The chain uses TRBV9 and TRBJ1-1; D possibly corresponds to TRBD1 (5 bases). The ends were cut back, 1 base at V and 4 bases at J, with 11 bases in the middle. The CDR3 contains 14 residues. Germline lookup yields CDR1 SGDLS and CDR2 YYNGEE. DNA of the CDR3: TGTGCCAGCAGCGTACAGGTGGGGGGCACTGAAGCTTTCTTT. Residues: CASSVQVGGTEAFF.

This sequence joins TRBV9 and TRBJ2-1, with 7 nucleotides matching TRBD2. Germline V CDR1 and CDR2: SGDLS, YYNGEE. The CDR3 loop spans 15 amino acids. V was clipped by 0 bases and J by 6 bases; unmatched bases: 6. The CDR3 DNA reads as TGTGCCAGCAGCGTAGGCGGGAGCAATCGCAATGAGCAGTTCTTC. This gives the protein CASSVGGSNRNEQFF.

CDR3: CASSPRFYDRDGNQPQHF. CDR3 coding DNA: TGTGCCAGCAGTCCACGATTCTACGACAGGGATGGCAATCAGCCCCAGCATTTT. The V and J genes are TRBV28 and TRBJ1-5, with 7 nucleotides matching TRBD1. V dropped 5 bases and J dropped 2; count of bases not matched to a gene: 15. This CDR3 has 18 residues. Germline V gene lookup returns CDR1 MDHEN and CDR2 SYDVKM.

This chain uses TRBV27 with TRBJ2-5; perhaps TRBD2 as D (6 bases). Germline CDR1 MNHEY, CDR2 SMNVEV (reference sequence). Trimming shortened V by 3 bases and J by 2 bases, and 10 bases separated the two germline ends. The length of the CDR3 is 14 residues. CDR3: CASSLAGRQETQYF. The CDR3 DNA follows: TGTGCCAGCAGTTTGGCGGGGAGACAAGAGACCCAGTACTTC.

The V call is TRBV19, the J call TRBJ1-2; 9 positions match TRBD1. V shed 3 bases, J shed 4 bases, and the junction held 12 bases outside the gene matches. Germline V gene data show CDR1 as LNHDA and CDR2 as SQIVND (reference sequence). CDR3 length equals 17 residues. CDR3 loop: CASSIDEGTGITYGYTF. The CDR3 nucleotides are TGTGCCAGTAGTATCGATGAGGGGACAGGGATTACCTATGGCTACACCTTC. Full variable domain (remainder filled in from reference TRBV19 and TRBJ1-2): DGGITQSPKYLFRKEGQNVTLSCEQNLNHDAMYWYRQDPGQGLRLIYYSQIVNDFQKGDIAEGYSVSREKKESFPLTVTSAQKNPTAFYLCASSIDEGTGITYGYTFGSGTRLTVV.

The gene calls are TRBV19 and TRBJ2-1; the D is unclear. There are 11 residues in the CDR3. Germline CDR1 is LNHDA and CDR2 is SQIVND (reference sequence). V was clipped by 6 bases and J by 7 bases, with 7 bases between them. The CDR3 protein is CASRNRNEQFF. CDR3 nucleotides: TGTGCCAGTAGGAACAGAAATGAGCAGTTCTTC. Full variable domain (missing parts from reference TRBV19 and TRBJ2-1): DGGITQSPKYLFRKEGQNVTLSCEQNLNHDAMYWYRQDPGQGLRLIYYSQIVNDFQKGDIAEGYSVSREKKESFPLTVTSAQKNPTAFYLCASRNRNEQFFGPGTRLTVL.

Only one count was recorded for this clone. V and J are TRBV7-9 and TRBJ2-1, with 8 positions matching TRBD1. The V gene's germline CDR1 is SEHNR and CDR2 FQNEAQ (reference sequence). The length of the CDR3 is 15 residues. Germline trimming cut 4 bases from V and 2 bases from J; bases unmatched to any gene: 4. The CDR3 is CASSSGTGPYNEQFF. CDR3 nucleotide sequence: TGTGCCAGCAGCTCGGGGACAGGTCCCTACAATGAGCAGTTCTTC.

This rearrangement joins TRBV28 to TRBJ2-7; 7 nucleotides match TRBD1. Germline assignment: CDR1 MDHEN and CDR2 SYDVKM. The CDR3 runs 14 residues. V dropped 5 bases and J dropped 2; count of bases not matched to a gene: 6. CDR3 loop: CASSARDSPYEQYF. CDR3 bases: TGTGCCAGCAGTGCCCGGGACAGTCCCTACGAGCAGTACTTC.

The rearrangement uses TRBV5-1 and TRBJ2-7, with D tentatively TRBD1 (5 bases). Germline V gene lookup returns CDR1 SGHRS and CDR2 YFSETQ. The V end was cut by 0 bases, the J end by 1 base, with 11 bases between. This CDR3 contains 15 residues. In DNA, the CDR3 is TGCGCCAGCAGCTTGGTACAGGACGCATCCTACGAGCAGTACTTC. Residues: CASSLVQDASYEQYF.

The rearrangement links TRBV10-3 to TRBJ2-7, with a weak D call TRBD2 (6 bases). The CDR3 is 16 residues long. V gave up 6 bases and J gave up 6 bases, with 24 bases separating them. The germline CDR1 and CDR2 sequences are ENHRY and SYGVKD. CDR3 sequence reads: CAISREWRGRGAEQYF. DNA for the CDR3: TGTGCCATCAGCCGAGAGTGGCGGGGCCGTGGAGCCGAGCAGTACTTC.

The CDR3, as DNA: TGCGCCAGCAGCCCAAAGGGGAATCAGCCCCAGCATTTT. Protein: CASSPKGNQPQHF. This chain joins TRBV4-1 and TRBJ1-5; the D gene is possibly TRBD1 (5 bases). There are 13 residues in the CDR3. Germline values: CDR1 MGHRA, CDR2 YSYEKL. Trimming removed 4 bases from V and 4 bases from J, with 8 bases in between.

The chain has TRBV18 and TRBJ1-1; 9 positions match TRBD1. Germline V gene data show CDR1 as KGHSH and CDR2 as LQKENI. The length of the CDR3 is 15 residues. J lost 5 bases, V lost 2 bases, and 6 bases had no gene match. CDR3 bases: TGTGCCAGCTCACCAGGAACAGGGGGCGCGACTGAAGCTTTCTTT. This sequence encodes CASSPGTGGATEAFF.

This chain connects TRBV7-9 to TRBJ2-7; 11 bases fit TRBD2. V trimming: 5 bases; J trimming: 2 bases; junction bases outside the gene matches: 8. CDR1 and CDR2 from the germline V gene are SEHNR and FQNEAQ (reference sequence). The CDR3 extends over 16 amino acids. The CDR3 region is CASSTETSGEPYEQYF. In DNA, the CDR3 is TGTGCCAGCAGCACCGAGACTAGCGGGGAACCCTACGAGCAGTACTTC.

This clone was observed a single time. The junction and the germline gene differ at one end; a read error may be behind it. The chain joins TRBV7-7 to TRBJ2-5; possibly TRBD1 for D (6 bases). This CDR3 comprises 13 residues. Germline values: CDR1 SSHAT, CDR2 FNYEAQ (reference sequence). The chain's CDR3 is CASSFKGEETQYF. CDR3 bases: TGTGCTAGCAGCTTCAAGGGGGAAGAGACCCAGTACTTC.

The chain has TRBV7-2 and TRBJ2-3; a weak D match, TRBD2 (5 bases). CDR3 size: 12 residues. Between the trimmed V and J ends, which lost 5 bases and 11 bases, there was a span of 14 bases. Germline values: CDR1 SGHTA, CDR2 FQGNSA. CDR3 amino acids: CASSLSSLLQYF. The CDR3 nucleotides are TGTGCCAGCAGCCTTTCTAGCTTGTTGCAGTATTTT. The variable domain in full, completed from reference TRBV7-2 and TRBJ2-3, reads GAGVSQSPSNKVTEKGKDVELRCDPISGHTALYWYRQSLGQGLEFLIYFQGNSAPDKSGLPSDRFSAERTGGSVSTLTIQRTQQEDSAVYLCASSLSSLLQYFGPGTRLTVL.

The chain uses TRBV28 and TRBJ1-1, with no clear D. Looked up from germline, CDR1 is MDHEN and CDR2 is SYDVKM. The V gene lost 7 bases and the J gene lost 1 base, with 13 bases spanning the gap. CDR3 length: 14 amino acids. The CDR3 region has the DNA TGTGCCAGCACCGCTACGGGTTGGAACACTGAAGCTTTCTTT. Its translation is CASTATGWNTEAFF.

CDR3 coding DNA: TGTGCCAGCAATCGGGGAGATACGCAGTATTTT. The encoded protein is CASNRGDTQYF. The gene calls are TRBV27 and TRBJ2-3; D may be TRBD2 (5 bases). Trimming shortened V by 7 bases and J by 5 bases, and 7 bases separated the two germline ends. Germline V gene data show CDR1 as MNHEY and CDR2 as SMNVEV (reference sequence). The CDR3 has 11 residues.

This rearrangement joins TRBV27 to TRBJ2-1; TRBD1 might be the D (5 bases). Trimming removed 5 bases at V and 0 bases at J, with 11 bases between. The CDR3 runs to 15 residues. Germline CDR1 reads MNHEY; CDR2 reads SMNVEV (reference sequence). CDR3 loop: CASSPGSGSYNEQFF. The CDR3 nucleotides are TGTGCCAGCAGTCCAGGGTCGGGCTCCTACAATGAGCAGTTCTTC.

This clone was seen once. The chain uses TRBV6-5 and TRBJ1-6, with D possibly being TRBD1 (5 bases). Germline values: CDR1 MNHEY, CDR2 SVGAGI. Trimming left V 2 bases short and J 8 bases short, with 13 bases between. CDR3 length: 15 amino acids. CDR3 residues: CASSYEQGGYSPLHF. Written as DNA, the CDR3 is TGTGCCAGCAGTTACGAGCAGGGTGGTTATTCACCCCTCCACTTT.